This passage covers 20 T cell receptor beta chains from one sample sequenced in a study of blood T cell repertoires in COVID-19. The method was immunoSEQ multiplex PCR; TCRdb's version includes in-frame clones alone and lacks a portion of them. The repertoire holds about 170,000 clones, with about 80% as singletons. Sequenced: peripheral blood. Receptors originate from a woman in her 70s with acute or convalescent COVID-19.

The V call is TRBV7-8, the J call TRBJ2-2; tentatively, D is TRBD2 (6 bases). Germline loops: CDR1 SGHVS, CDR2 FQNEAQ. V lost 2 bases and J lost 2, with 15 bases in between. CDR3 length: 17 residues. The CDR3 here is CASSLIRSGSNTGELFF. The DNA of the CDR3 is TGTGCCAGCAGCTTAATAAGGAGCGGGTCTAACACCGGGGAGCTGTTTTTT. Full variable domain (missing parts from reference TRBV7-8 and TRBJ2-2): GAGVSQSPRYKVAKRGQDVALRCDPISGHVSLFWYQQALGQGPEFLTYFQNEAQLDKSGLPSDRFFAERPEGSVSTLKIQRTQQEDSAVYLCASSLIRSGSNTGELFFGEGSRLTVL.

J is TRBJ1-1 and V is TRBV9; a possible D gene is TRBD1 (5 bases). Trimming took 0 bases from V and 9 from J, leaving 12 bases between them. Germline lookup yields CDR1 SGDLS and CDR2 YYNGEE. The CDR3 covers 13 residues. The CDR3 spells CASSVASDRQAFF. The CDR3 DNA sequence: TGTGCCAGCAGCGTAGCCTCAGACAGACAAGCTTTCTTT.

This clone was seen a few times. The CDR3 protein is CASSERKNYGYTF. In nucleotides, the CDR3 is TGTGCCAGCAGTGAGAGGAAAAACTATGGCTACACCTTC. The chain has TRBV2 and TRBJ1-2; D ambiguous. The CDR3 has 13 residues. Germline CDR1 is SNHLY and CDR2 is FYNNEI. V was shortened by 3 bases and J by 2 bases, with 7 bases between the two germline ends.

V gene TRBV9 combines with J gene TRBJ2-2; 7 nucleotides agree with TRBD1. CDR1 is SGDLS and CDR2 is YYNGEE in the germline V gene. The CDR3 loop spans 16 amino acids. The J segment lost 0 bases and the V segment lost 0 bases, leaving 2 bases of the junction unmatched. CDR3 region: CASSVGRGTNTGELFF. The CDR3 bases are TGTGCCAGCAGCGTAGGCAGGGGGACGAACACCGGGGAGCTGTTTTTT.

About this clone: Other DNA sequences of this sample code for an identical CDR3. This chain joins TRBV12-5 and TRBJ1-2; possibly TRBD1 for D (5 bases). Per germline, CDR1 LGHNT and CDR2 FRNRAP. The CDR3 sequence is 13 residues long. V was cut by 5 bases and J by 0 bases, with 7 bases left in between. The CDR3, as DNA: TGTGCTAGTGGTCTGGACACTAACTATGGCTACACCTTC. Its protein is CASGLDTNYGYTF.

V gene TRBV19 combines with J gene TRBJ2-7; 7 nucleotides match TRBD1. CDR3 size: 15 residues. Germline CDR1 reads LNHDA; CDR2 reads SQIVND (reference sequence). Trimming at V came to 6 bases and at J to 2 bases, leaving 10 bases not matched to a gene. CDR3 sequence reads: CASRRGDSLTYEQYF. For the CDR3, the DNA is TGTGCCAGTAGACGAGGGGACAGTCTTACCTACGAGCAGTACTTC.

As for this clone: Distinct nucleotide sequences in the sample also encode this CDR3. The CDR3 DNA sequence: TGCGCCAGCAGCTTGACGGGCTCTGGAAACACCATATATTTT. As protein: CASSLTGSGNTIYF. The V call is TRBV5-1, the J call TRBJ1-3; no reliable D call. V was cut by 1 base and J by 0 bases, with 5 bases left in between. The V gene's germline CDR1 is SGHRS and CDR2 YFSETQ. The length of the CDR3 is 14 residues.

The chain combines TRBV4-1 with TRBJ1-1; D call uncertain. V lost 3 bases and J lost 1, with 15 bases in between. Per the germline V gene, CDR1 is MGHRA and CDR2 is YSYEKL. The length of the CDR3 is 16 residues. The CDR3 DNA reads TGCGCCAGCAGCCAGGCCCGATCGCGGGGGAACACTGAAGCTTTCTTT. Its protein product is CASSQARSRGNTEAFF.

The rearrangement uses TRBV19 and TRBJ1-5; TRBD1 matches at 8 bases. The CDR3 has 16 residues. Germline loops: CDR1 LNHDA, CDR2 SQIVND (reference sequence). The trim removed 1 base at V and 3 bases at J, leaving 5 bases unmatched. This CDR3 is CASSIGQGRTNQPQHF. CDR3 nucleotides: TGTGCCAGTAGTATAGGACAGGGGCGTACCAATCAGCCCCAGCATTTT.

This clone was seen a handful of times. The chain links TRBV27 to TRBJ2-2; possibly TRBD2 for D (5 bases). Trimming removed 3 bases from V and 3 bases from J, with 8 bases in between. This CDR3 comprises 14 residues. Germline lookup yields CDR1 MNHEY and CDR2 SMNVEV (reference sequence). CDR3: CASSFSRDTGELFF. CDR3 DNA: TGTGCCAGCAGTTTTTCGAGGGACACCGGGGAGCTGTTTTTT.

CDR3 sequence: CASSLGEGQGNYEQYF. The CDR3, as DNA: TGTGCCAGCAGCTTAGGCGAGGGACAGGGAAACTACGAGCAGTACTTC. V and J are TRBV7-9 and TRBJ2-7, with 9 bases matching TRBD1. This CDR3 region has 16 residues. Trimming at V came to 1 base and at J to 3 bases, leaving 7 bases not matched to a gene. CDR1 is SEHNR and CDR2 is FQNEAQ in the germline V gene (reference sequence).

The chain carries TRBV28 and TRBJ1-2; D remains unclear. CDR3 length: 14 amino acids. In germline, CDR1 is MDHEN, CDR2 SYDVKM. The V end was cut by 5 bases, the J end by 5 bases, with 15 bases between. CDR3 sequence reads: CASSGGRGAYGYTF. CDR3 sequence (DNA): TGTGCCAGCAGTGGCGGGCGAGGAGCTTATGGCTACACCTTC.

The V gene is TRBV6-1, the J gene TRBJ1-5, with D possibly matching TRBD1 (6 bases). Deletions cut 4 bases from V and 5 bases from J, with 18 bases between. Germline V CDR1 and CDR2: MNHNS, SASEGT. The CDR3 has 16 amino acids. The CDR3 bases are TGTGCCAGCAGTGTCCGTCAGGGGACTACCTATCAGCCCCAGCATTTT. It specifies CASSVRQGTTYQPQHF.

This chain joins TRBV28 and TRBJ1-5; maybe TRBD1 (6 bases). Germline lookup yields CDR1 MDHEN and CDR2 SYDVKM. The germline V and J ends were trimmed by 4 bases and 5 bases, with 21 bases remaining between them. This CDR3 has 17 amino acids. The CDR3 loop is CASSSTRGGGGDQPQHF. The DNA for the CDR3 is TGTGCCAGCAGTTCGACCCGGGGGGGCGGGGGCGATCAGCCCCAGCATTTT.

The genes are TRBV7-9 and TRBJ2-7; D may be TRBD2 (6 bases). Germline CDR1 SEHNR, CDR2 FQNEAQ (reference sequence). The V end was cut by 1 base, the J end by 2 bases, with 18 bases between. CDR3 length: 17 amino acids. The CDR3 loop reads CASSLVAGGTNAYEQYF. The CDR3 region has the DNA TGTGCCAGCAGCTTAGTAGCTGGCGGGACGAATGCCTACGAGCAGTACTTC.

The V gene is TRBV7-9, the J gene TRBJ1-1; D gene ambiguous. CDR3 size: 14 residues. The germline V and J ends were trimmed by 1 base and 1 base, with 7 bases remaining between them. Germline lookup yields CDR1 SEHNR and CDR2 FQNEAQ (reference sequence). For the CDR3, the DNA is TGTGCCAGCAGCTTAGACAGACGGAACACTGAAGCTTTCTTT. Protein product: CASSLDRRNTEAFF.

This chain connects TRBV29-1 to TRBJ1-5; perhaps TRBD1 as D (5 bases). V was cut by 1 base and J by 7 bases, with 11 bases left in between. Germline assignment: CDR1 SQVTM and CDR2 ANQGSEA. The length of the CDR3 is 13 residues. The CDR3 reads CSVEVVGGQPQHF. The CDR3 coding sequence is TGCAGCGTTGAAGTAGTGGGGGGGCAGCCCCAGCATTTT.

This CDR3 is CASSAGVNTEAFF. The CDR3 nucleotides are TGTGCCAGCTCTGCAGGGGTGAACACTGAAGCTTTCTTT. The chain couples TRBV2 to TRBJ1-1, with a tentative D call TRBD1 (6 bases). Deletions cut 8 bases from V and 0 bases from J, with 10 bases between. From germline, CDR1 is SNHLY and CDR2 FYNNEI. The CDR3 is 13 residues long.

This clone was picked up one time. V gene TRBV19 combines with J gene TRBJ2-5, with D possibly matching TRBD1 (5 bases). Trimming stripped 5 bases from V and 1 base from J, with 11 bases between. This CDR3 is built from 14 residues. The V gene's germline CDR1 is LNHDA and CDR2 SQIVND (reference sequence). Here the CDR3 reads CASSLGRLQETQYF. In DNA, the CDR3 is TGTGCCAGTAGTCTGGGGCGCCTCCAAGAGACCCAGTACTTC.

This sequence joins TRBV29-1 and TRBJ2-1; 10 bases match TRBD2. CDR1 and CDR2 from the germline V gene are SQVTM and ANQGSEA. Trimming removed 7 bases from V and 2 bases from J; junction bases left unmatched: 2. There are 13 residues in the CDR3. The CDR3 loop is CSALAGAYNEQFF. CDR3 nucleotide sequence: TGCAGCGCCCTAGCGGGAGCCTACAATGAGCAGTTCTTC.